This entry describes one TCR beta chain. Trimming removed 1 base at V and 1 base at J, with 10 bases between. This CDR3 is 15 amino acids long. CDR1 is SEHNR, CDR2 FQNEAQ, per germline (reference sequence). The record originates from a study of CD8+CD57+ T cells in acquired aplastic anemia. Genomic DNA constituted the template upon which TCR beta VDJ and CDR3 profiling was performed. TCRdb passed the reads through MiXCR, listing each CDR3 protein once. The repertoire has about half a million distinct CDR3 sequences, less than 35% of them found once; the top ten carry nearly 0.85%. All sequencing subjects had displayed CD8+CD57+ cell expansion on flow cytometry.

The chain links TRBV7-9 to TRBJ2-5; D is possibly TRBD2 (5 bases). Specimen: sorted CD4+, CD8+, or CD8+CD57+ T cells (not recorded which) from PBMCs. This receptor was taken from a human donor with aplastic anemia. This CDR3 is CASSLDGGPQETQYF. The CDR3 DNA follows: TGTGCCAGCAGCTTAGATGGCGGGCCCCAAGAGACCCAGTACTTC.